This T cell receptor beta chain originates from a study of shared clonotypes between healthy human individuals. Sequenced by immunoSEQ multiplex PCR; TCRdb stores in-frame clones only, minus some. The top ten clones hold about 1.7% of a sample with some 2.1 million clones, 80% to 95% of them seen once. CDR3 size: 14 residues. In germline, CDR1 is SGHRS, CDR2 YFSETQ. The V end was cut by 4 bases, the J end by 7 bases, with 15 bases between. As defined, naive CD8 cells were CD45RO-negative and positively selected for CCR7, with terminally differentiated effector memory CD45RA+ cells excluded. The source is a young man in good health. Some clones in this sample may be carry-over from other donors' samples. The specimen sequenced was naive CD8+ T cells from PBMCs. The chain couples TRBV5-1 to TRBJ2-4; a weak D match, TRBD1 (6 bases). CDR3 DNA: TGCGCCAGCAGCCCAGGGAGACAGGTCAACATTCAGTACTTC. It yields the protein CASSPGRQVNIQYF.